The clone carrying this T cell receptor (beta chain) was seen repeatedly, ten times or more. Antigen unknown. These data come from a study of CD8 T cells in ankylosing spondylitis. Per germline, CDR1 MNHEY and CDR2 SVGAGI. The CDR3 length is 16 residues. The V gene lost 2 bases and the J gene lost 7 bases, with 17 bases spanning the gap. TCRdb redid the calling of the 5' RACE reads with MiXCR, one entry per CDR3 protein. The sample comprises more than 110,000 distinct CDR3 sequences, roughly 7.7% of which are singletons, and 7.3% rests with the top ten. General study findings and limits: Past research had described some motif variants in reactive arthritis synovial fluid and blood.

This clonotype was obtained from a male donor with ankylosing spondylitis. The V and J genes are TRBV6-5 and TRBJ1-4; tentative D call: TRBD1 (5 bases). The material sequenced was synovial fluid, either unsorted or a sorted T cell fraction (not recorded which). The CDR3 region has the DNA TGTGCCAGCAGTTACCTGGGCCCGGGGGGAGGTGAAAAACTGTTTTTT. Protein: CASSYLGPGGGEKLFF.